This note documents a single T cell receptor (beta chain) sequence. What antigen it recognizes has not been identified. No base quality values were provided; no much bigger clone lies one nucleotide off. CDR1 and CDR2, looked up from the germline V gene, are SGHTA and FQGNSA. The V end loses 0 bases and the J end loses 0 bases, and a stretch of 8 bases separates them. The CDR3 has 15 amino acids, counting the end cysteine and phenylalanine. Only the CDR3 region is kept as DNA, spanning 45 bases read in frame from base 1. The data derive from a study of control samples from healthy donors and cancer patients (dated by TCRdb to 2019 to 2021). Libraries were built with the immunoSEQ multiplex PCR assay. TCRdb obtained this table from immuneACCESS and retained in-frame rearrangements with V and J assigned. These tables miss some clones; where compared with another copy, unresolved V genes account for less than half of the shortfall, and the remainder is unexplained. In this sample the table shows about 150,000 clones, approximately 94% of which occur a single time. Together, the top ten hold under 7% of the sample.

This receptor chain uses TRBV7-2 and TRBJ1-2; the D gene is perhaps TRBD1, on 5 matching bases. This clonotype originated in a man between 18 and 29 years old in good health. The sample comprised blood. The DNA sequence follows: TGTGCCAGCAGCTTAGCGCAGGGTCCTAACTATGGCTACACCTTC. Translated, it gives CASSLAQGPNYGYTF.